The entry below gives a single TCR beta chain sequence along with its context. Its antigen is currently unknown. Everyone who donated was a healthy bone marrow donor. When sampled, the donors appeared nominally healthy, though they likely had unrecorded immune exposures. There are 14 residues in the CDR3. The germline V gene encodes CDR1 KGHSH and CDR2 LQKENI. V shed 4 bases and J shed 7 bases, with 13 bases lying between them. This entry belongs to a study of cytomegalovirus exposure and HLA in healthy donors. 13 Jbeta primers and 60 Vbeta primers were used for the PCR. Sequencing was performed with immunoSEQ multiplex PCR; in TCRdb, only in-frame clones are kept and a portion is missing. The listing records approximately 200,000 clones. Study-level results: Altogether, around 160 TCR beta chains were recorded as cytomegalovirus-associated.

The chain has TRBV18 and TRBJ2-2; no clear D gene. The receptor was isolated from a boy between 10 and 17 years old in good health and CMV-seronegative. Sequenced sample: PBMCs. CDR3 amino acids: CASSLSSAGGELFF. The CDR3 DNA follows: TGTGCCAGCTCACTCTCGAGTGCTGGCGGGGAGCTGTTTTTT.